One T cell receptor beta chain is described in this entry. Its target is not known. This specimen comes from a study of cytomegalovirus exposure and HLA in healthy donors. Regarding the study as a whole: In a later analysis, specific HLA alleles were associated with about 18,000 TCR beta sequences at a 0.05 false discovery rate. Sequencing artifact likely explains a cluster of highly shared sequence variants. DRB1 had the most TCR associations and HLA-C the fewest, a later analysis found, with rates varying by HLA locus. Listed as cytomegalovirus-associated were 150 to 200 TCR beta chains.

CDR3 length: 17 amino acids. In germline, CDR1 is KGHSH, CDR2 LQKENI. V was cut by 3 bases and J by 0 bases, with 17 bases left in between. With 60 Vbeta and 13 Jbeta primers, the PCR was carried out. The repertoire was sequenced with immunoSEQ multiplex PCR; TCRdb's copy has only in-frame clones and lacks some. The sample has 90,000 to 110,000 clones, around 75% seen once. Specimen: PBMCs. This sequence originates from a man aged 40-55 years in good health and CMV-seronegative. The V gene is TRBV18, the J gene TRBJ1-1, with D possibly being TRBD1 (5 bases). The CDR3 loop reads CASSPRDSQRMNTEAFF. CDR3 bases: TGTGCCAGCTCACCCCGGGACTCTCAACGTATGAACACTGAAGCTTTCTTT.